The sequence of this T cell receptor (beta chain) was determined in a study of T cells after yellow fever vaccination. Study-wide findings and caveats: Weaker overall was a secondary response that nonetheless peaked faster, on day 5 versus 15.

Via MiXCR, TCRdb re-called the 5' RACE reads, giving one row per CDR3 protein. The repertoire holds 50,000 to 75,000 distinct CDR3 sequences, with roughly 6.9% as singletons. CDR1 is SGHVS and CDR2 is FNYEAQ in the germline V gene. CDR3 length: 14 residues. The V gene lost 6 bases and the J gene lost 2 bases, with 13 bases spanning the gap. This clonotype was detected many times. Its specificity is unknown. The material sequenced was CD8+ T cells sorted from PBMCs, taken on the day of the first yellow fever vaccination. This receptor was taken from a man aged 18 to 30 who received the YFV17D yellow fever vaccine. This chain connects TRBV7-6 to TRBJ1-1; D not resolved. The CDR3, as DNA: TGTGCCAGCAGGCCCGGACCCTCCAACACTGAAGCTTTCTTT. This gives the protein CASRPGPSNTEAFF.